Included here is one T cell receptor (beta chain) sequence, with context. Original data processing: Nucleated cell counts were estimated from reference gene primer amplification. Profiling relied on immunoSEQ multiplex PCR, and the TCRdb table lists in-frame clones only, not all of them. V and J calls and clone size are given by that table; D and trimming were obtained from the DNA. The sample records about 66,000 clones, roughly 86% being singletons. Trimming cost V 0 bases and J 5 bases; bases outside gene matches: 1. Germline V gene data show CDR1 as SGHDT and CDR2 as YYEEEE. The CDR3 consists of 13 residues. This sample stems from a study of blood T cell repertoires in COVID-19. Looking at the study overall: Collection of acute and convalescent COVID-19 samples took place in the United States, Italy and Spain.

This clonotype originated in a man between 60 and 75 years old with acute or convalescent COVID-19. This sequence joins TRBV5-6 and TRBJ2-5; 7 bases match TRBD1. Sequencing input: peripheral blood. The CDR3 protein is CASSLVDRETQYF. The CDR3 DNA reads TGTGCCAGCAGCTTGGTGGACAGGGAGACCCAGTACTTC.